A selection of T cell receptor beta chains follows, all from one sample in a study of shared clonotypes between healthy human individuals. Libraries were prepared by immunoSEQ multiplex PCR; TCRdb keeps only in-frame clonotypes and omits some of them. The sample lists about 960,000 clones, 60% to 85% seen once, with approximately 1.5% in the top ten. Sequencing was performed on memory CD4+ T cells sorted from blood. These receptors all come from a man aged 18 to 30 in good health. Each CDR3 is given with its conserved first and last residue. A D gene is named only where the DNA matches it firmly. Expanded clones get a size class; other rows say once, few or many, or leave the size out.

V	size	D	J	DNA	CDR3
TRBV28	.	.	TRBJ1-1	TGTGCCAGCAGTTTACAGGGAGGGGCTGAAGCTTTCTTT	CASSLQGGAEAFF
TRBV5-6	.	TRBD1	TRBJ2-7	TGTGCCAGCAGCCGACAGGGGGCTCACTACGAGCAGTACTTC	CASSRQGAHYEQYF
TRBV6-1	many	.	TRBJ1-3	TGTGCCAGCAGTGAACGGATCTCTGGAAACACCATATATTTT	CASSERISGNTIYF
TRBV5-1	.	.	TRBJ1-2	TGCGCCAGCAGCTTGGGAGGGCCCATGGGCTACACCTTC	CASSLGGPMGYTF
TRBV6-5	.	.	TRBJ2-4	TGTGCCAGCAGCCCGGGGGCAGCCAAAAACATTCAGTACTTC	CASSPGAAKNIQYF
TRBV7-8	few	.	TRBJ1-2	TGTGCCAGCAGCTTAGAGGACGGGGGGGGAACTAACTATGGCTACACCTTC	CASSLEDGGGTNYGYTF
TRBV6-6	.	.	TRBJ1-5	TGTGCCAGCAGTTACAATTTAATCAAGCCCCAGCATTTT	CASSYNLIKPQHF
TRBV19	.	.	TRBJ1-3	TGTGCCAGTAGTATACAAGACAGGAGCTCTGGAAACACCATATATTTT	CASSIQDRSSGNTIYF
TRBV21-1	.	.	TRBJ2-1	TGTGCCAGCAGCAAAGAGCCCTCCGGGACAGATTACTACAATGAGCAGTTCTTC	CASSKEPSGTDYYNEQFF
TRBV18	.	TRBD2	TRBJ2-1	TGTGCCAGCGGGAGGGGAGCCATGCCAAATGAGCAGTTCTTC	CASGRGAMPNEQFF
TRBV18	.	TRBD1	TRBJ1-2	TGTGCCAGCTCACCCCCGGACAGGGAACGAAATGGCTACACCTTC	CASSPPDRERNGYTF
TRBV6-1	.	.	TRBJ2-1	TGTGCCAGCAGAATTCCGCCGAATGAGCAGTTCTTC	CASRIPPNEQFF
TRBV30	once	.	TRBJ1-1	TGTGCCTGGAGTCCCAACCGGGACAAAGAAGCTTTCTTT	CAWSPNRDKEAFF
TRBV9	few	.	TRBJ2-3	TGTGCCAGCAGCGCGGGGACAACTAGCACAGATACGCAGTATTTT	CASSAGTTSTDTQYF
TRBV7-9	.	TRBD1	TRBJ1-2	TGTGCCAGCAGCTCGGGACAGGCCCTGGGCGGCTACACCTTC	CASSSGQALGGYTF
TRBV11-2	.	.	TRBJ2-7	TGTGCCAGCAGCTTCCCGCCCTACCACCCCTCGCGAGAGCAGTACTTC	CASSFPPYHPSREQYF
TRBV28	.	.	TRBJ2-2	TGTGCCAGCAGTTTTCGCACCGGGGAGCTGTTTTTT	CASSFRTGELFF
TRBV11-2	once	TRBD1	TRBJ2-1	TGTGCCAGCAGCCCAGTCATCGACAGGGGGCGAGGTAAAATCTATGAGCAGTTCTTC	CASSPVIDRGRGKIYEQFF
TRBV7-9	.	.	TRBJ2-7	TGTGCCAGCAGCTTGAGCTACTCCTACGAGCAGTACTTC	CASSLSYSYEQYF
TRBV7-9	.	TRBD1	TRBJ2-3	TGTGCCAGCAGCTTAGTCAGGGGGATTACAGATACGCAGTATTTT	CASSLVRGITDTQYF
TRBV30	.	.	TRBJ2-6	TGTGCCTGGAGTGCGACAGGAACTGGGGCCAACGTCCTGACTTTC	CAWSATGTGANVLTF
TRBV30	.	.	TRBJ1-1	TGTGCCTGGACCCGACAGAGGAACACTGAAGCTTTCTTT	CAWTRQRNTEAFF
TRBV25-1	once	.	TRBJ1-5	TGTGCCAGCAGTGAAGGGTGGGGACAGCCCCAGCATTTT	CASSEGWGQPQHF
TRBV2	once	.	TRBJ1-1	TGTGCCAGCAGTGAGAAGCCCCCGGGGGCTTTCTTT	CASSEKPPGAFF
TRBV30	once	.	TRBJ1-6	TGTGCCTGGAGTGTGCGGGCAGGGGATTCACCCCTCCACTTT	CAWSVRAGDSPLHF
TRBV7-9	.	TRBD1	TRBJ2-7	TGTGCCAGCAGCTTAGGAGGGACAGGGGCCTACGAGCAGTACTTC	CASSLGGTGAYEQYF
TRBV19	.	.	TRBJ1-2	TGTGCCAGTACCTTGTACGGTGGCTACACCTTC	CASTLYGGYTF
TRBV6-6	.	.	TRBJ2-3	TGTGCCAGCAGCCCACCCCCCCCAGATACGCAGTATTTT	CASSPPPPDTQYF
TRBV14	few	.	TRBJ1-6	TGTGCCAGCAGCGCCCGGGCCCAAAGTTCACCCCTCCACTTT	CASSARAQSSPLHF
TRBV7-2	.	.	TRBJ2-2	TGTGCCAGCAGCACCAGGAGGGCCTCGGCGGCCGGGGAGCTGTTTTTT	CASSTRRASAAGELFF
TRBV19	.	TRBD2	TRBJ2-3	TGTGCCAGTAGTATATCTAGCGGGAGAGGCACAGATACGCAGTATTTT	CASSISSGRGTDTQYF
TRBV30	once	TRBD1	TRBJ1-4	TGTGCCTGGAGTGTGACGGCAGGGGGTAGGGAAAAACTGTTTTTT	CAWSVTAGGREKLFF
TRBV5-1	.	.	TRBJ2-1	TGCGCCAGCAGTCCCCTAGCGACCTACAATGAGCAGTTCTTC	CASSPLATYNEQFF
TRBV5-1	.	.	TRBJ1-1	TGCGCCAGCAGCTTGGGCAGTGCGGGGGCCGAAGCTTTCTTT	CASSLGSAGAEAFF
TRBV9	.	TRBD1	TRBJ1-2	TGTGCCAGCAGCGTAGGCACAGGGGGCGACTATGGCTACACCTTC	CASSVGTGGDYGYTF
TRBV19	.	.	TRBJ1-1	TGTGCCAGTAGTCCATCGCGGGGGGTAAGGACTGAAGCTTTCTTT	CASSPSRGVRTEAFF
TRBV2	few	.	TRBJ1-3	TGTGCCAGCAGTGGAGGCTTCAGCTCTGGAAACACCATATATTTT	CASSGGFSSGNTIYF
TRBV27	.	.	TRBJ2-5	TGTGCCAGCTCCCCTGGGGGTGAGACCCTAATAAGGACCCAGTACTTC	CASSPGGETLIRTQYF
TRBV19	.	.	TRBJ1-3	TGTGCCAGTAGTACAACGGCGGGGCTAATCTCTGGAAACACCATATATTTT	CASSTTAGLISGNTIYF
TRBV18	few	.	TRBJ1-5	TGTGCCAGCTCACCAGATGGGGGAGGGCTTAATCAGCCCCAGCATTTT	CASSPDGGGLNQPQHF
TRBV10-3	.	.	TRBJ1-4	TGTGCCATCAGTGAGTCGACGAGGGGAGAAAAACTGTTTTTT	CAISESTRGEKLFF
TRBV7-9	.	.	TRBJ2-5	TGTGCCAGCAGCTTAGTAATGGGAGGGGGAGAGACCCAGTACTTC	CASSLVMGGGETQYF